The rows below give T cell receptor beta chains drawn from one sample of a study of blood T cell repertoires in COVID-19. Repertoires were generated with immunoSEQ multiplex PCR, while TCRdb's copy carries only in-frame clones and drops some. The sample holds about 250,000 clones, about 91% seen once. Sequencing was carried out using peripheral blood. The receptors originated from a man older than 75 with acute or convalescent COVID-19. The CDR3 runs from the conserved cysteine through the conserved F or W.

V	length	J	CDR3
TRBV6-5	15	TRBJ1-2	CASSPRQVRIYGYTF
TRBV28	14	TRBJ2-2	CAAARPGRSGELFF
TRBV14	15	TRBJ2-5	CASSQARTSQETQYF
TRBV7-8	15	TRBJ2-7	CASSRAHTGGYEQYF
TRBV7-2	14	TRBJ2-1	CASSSRDSYNEQFF
TRBV18	12	TRBJ2-5	CASSPQEETQYF
TRBV5-4	15	TRBJ1-6	CASSYLSRTTSPLHF
TRBV7-3	15	TRBJ1-1	CASSFKGAPNTEAFF
TRBV27	14	TRBJ1-5	CASSFRYSNQPQHF
TRBV6-2/TRBV6-3	12	TRBJ2-1	CASSYLYNEQFF
TRBV4-3	16	TRBJ2-2	CASSQESRGNTGELFF
TRBV7-2	14	TRBJ1-1	CASSSPQGRTEAFF
TRBV5-1	14	TRBJ1-1	CASRQQERVTEAFF
TRBV9	15	TRBJ2-1	CASSATLSSYNEQFF
TRBV19	16	TRBJ1-1	CASSRDRDRRNTEAFF
TRBV7-8	14	TRBJ2-5	CASSWGTLQETQYF
TRBV10-3	16	TRBJ1-3	CAISESTRLRGNTIYF
TRBV7-9	16	TRBJ1-1	CASRGSAGAANTEAFF
TRBV19	14	TRBJ2-3	CASRTDRGIDTQYF
TRBV6-5	16	TRBJ2-1	CASSYLGGGAPNEQFF
TRBV14	16	TRBJ2-1	CASSPMTSGTYNEQFF
TRBV5-4	16	TRBJ2-3	CASSPTGREYTDTQYF
TRBV6-1	13	TRBJ1-1	CASLRGPDAEAFF
TRBV5-5	15	TRBJ2-1	CASSFQGFSYNEQFF
TRBV6-5	15	TRBJ2-7	CASNKVRQGSYEQYF
TRBV4-1	16	TRBJ1-1	CASSQVLSGQNTEAFF
TRBV2	14	TRBJ2-3	CASTLWERTDTQYF
TRBV5-6	15	TRBJ2-1	CASSLSEIPYNEQFF
TRBV7-2	14	TRBJ1-1	CASRNEGVGTEAFF
TRBV27	18	TRBJ1-4	CASSPVPGAQGPNEKLFF
TRBV6-5	15	TRBJ2-7	CASRGLAGEAYEQYF
TRBV2	14	TRBJ1-3	CASSVRLPGNTIYF
TRBV18	13	TRBJ2-7	CASSPDTLYEQYF
TRBV6-2/TRBV6-3	14	TRBJ1-2	CASSWATGVGGYTF
TRBV5-1	18	TRBJ2-5	CASSYSTGSSLLQETQYF
TRBV9	14	TRBJ1-5	CASSGTGRNQPQHF
TRBV5-6	14	TRBJ2-5	CASSLASDQETQYF
TRBV28	13	TRBJ1-2	CASSPREGYGYTF
TRBV6-6	19	TRBJ2-5	CASSRGTSGREGSQETQYF
TRBV28	14	TRBJ2-7	CASIDGRSSYEQYF
TRBV6-5	14	TRBJ1-1	CASSTQLAGTEAFF
TRBV14	12	TRBJ2-7	CASSLTTYEQYF
TRBV20-1	11	TRBJ2-2	CSAAGTGELFF
TRBV28	12	TRBJ1-5	CASRPRGQPQHF
TRBV5-5	15	TRBJ1-2	CASSFIGTENYGYTF
TRBV14	14	TRBJ1-1	CASSQDPGVGRAFF
TRBV5-1	15	TRBJ2-1	CASSLDSLSYNEQFF
TRBV3-1/TRBV3-2	16	TRBJ1-4	CASSQKRGQVNEKLFF
TRBV20-1	17	TRBJ2-5	CSASVGRLALRRETQYF
TRBV2	15	TRBJ2-5	CASSGERRPQETQYF
TRBV7-9	15	TRBJ2-3	CASSPRALATDTQYF
TRBV2	14	TRBJ2-7	CASSLLAGFYEQYF
TRBV2	15	TRBJ1-5	CASSVSLYSNQPQHF
TRBV2	15	TRBJ2-2	CASSVRLRDTGELFF
TRBV7-2	14	TRBJ2-7	CASSLAPYLYEQYF
TRBV24-1	14	TRBJ2-1	CATSDLLTGGPRFF
TRBV3-1/TRBV3-2	15	TRBJ2-3	CASSQPREGTDTQYF
TRBV7-8	14	TRBJ1-6	CASSLQGVDSPLHF
TRBV11-3	14	TRBJ1-3	CASSLAGSGNTIYF